This TCR beta chain comes out of a study of memory CD4+ T cells and cytomegalovirus serostatus. Findings and limits, study-wide: Each of approximately 70 CMV-associated TCRbeta sequences occurred in one to five individuals.

Original processing notes: After removing out-of-frame reads, around 2 million distinct TCRbeta sequences remained. Measured with immunoSEQ multiplex PCR; TCRdb has only the in-frame clones, and not every one. For V, J and clone size, that table is used; D and trimming come from the DNA. The sample gives tens of thousands of clones, around 78% of which show up once; about 0.79% is in the top ten. Single viable CD3+CD4+CD8-CD45RO+ cells were sorted as the memory CD4+ T cells. Serum IgG to CMV pp150, pp28, p38 and p52 defined serostatus. The V and J ends lost 5 bases and 4 bases respectively, with 14 bases between them. The CDR3 has 14 residues. Germline V gene lookup returns CDR1 SGHAT and CDR2 FQNNGV. Points on this clone: What it binds is unknown.

The V gene is TRBV11-2, the J gene TRBJ1-1; D possibly corresponds to TRBD1 (5 bases). The sequencing sample was made of memory CD4+ T cells from blood. The sequence derives from an adult in good health and CMV-seronegative. The CDR3 is CASSPKGLGTEAFF. The DNA for the CDR3 is TGTGCCAGCAGCCCTAAGGGGCTGGGCACTGAAGCTTTCTTT.